This TCR beta chain was recovered during a study of T cells in Graves' hyperthyroidism and ophthalmopathy. Per germline, CDR1 SGHVS and CDR2 FNYEAQ. The CDR3 is 15 amino acids. V lost 5 bases to trimming and J lost 6 bases, with 19 bases between them. This clonotype was detected only a few times. Its matching antigen is unknown. Study observations and caveats: Most clonotypes expanded in thyroid above 0.001 were likewise present in blood.

TCR beta CDR3 sequences were amplified from RNA transcripts. A set of HTBI primers served as the primers for a first-round RT-PCR of the TCR CDR3. TCRdb reanalysed the multiplex PCR reads using MiXCR and keeps one entry per CDR3 protein. The table lists around 760,000 distinct CDR3 sequences, approximately 36% of them singletons. The TCR comes from a woman in her 40s with Graves' hyperthyroidism. The rearrangement uses TRBV7-6 and TRBJ1-1, with D perhaps TRBD1 (5 bases). Sequences were obtained from blood. The CDR3 region is CASSPARGRNAEAFF. For the CDR3, the DNA is TGTGCCAGCAGCCCCGCTAGGGGTCGTAACGCTGAAGCTTTCTTT.